This entry is about one TCR beta chain. Its antigen remains unidentified. Described treatment: roughly 18 received Ad26.COV2.S at low or high dose, single or two shots; five or six received placebo; per-sample allocation not given. Repertoires come from day 63 after the first vaccine or placebo injection. An Ad26 vector that expressed Wuhan-strain SARS-CoV-2 spike constituted the vaccine. CDR1 and CDR2 (germline): SGHDN, FVKESK. The CDR3 is 19 residues long. V lost 4 bases and J lost 0; bases outside the gene matches: 9. Here immunoSEQ multiplex PCR was the method, and the copy in TCRdb shows in-frame clones only, minus some. The repertoire holds fewer than 800,000 clones, with about 89% as singletons. The data belong to a study of Ad26.COV2.S vaccination and SARS-CoV-2 variants. Findings and limits, study-wide: Comparable non-spike TCR breadth was observed in vaccine and placebo recipients. Placebo recipients trailed vaccine recipients in spike-specific TCR breadth.

Specimen: peripheral blood, collected in a trial of Ad26.COV2.S vaccine versus placebo. The clonotype comes from a person between 18 and 59 years old who received the Ad26.COV2.S COVID-19 vaccine or a placebo. The V and J genes are TRBV14 and TRBJ2-1; TRBD2 matches at 13 bases. CDR3 protein: CASSLLGTSGVSSYNEQFF. The DNA of the CDR3 is TGTGCCAGCAGCCTACTCGGGACTAGCGGGGTTAGCTCCTACAATGAGCAGTTCTTC.